The clone carrying this TCR beta chain has a count of ten or more. These data come from a study of T cell repertoires in cytomegalovirus infection. TCRdb ran MiXCR on the reads and lists one entry per CDR3 protein. This sample has 230,000 or so distinct CDR3 sequences; approximately 17% occur once, and the top ten carry over 40%. The CDR3 covers 16 residues. V shed 3 bases and J shed 5 bases, with 19 bases lying between them. CDR1 is SGHTA, CDR2 FQGNSA, per germline. What was sequenced was CD8+ T cells from PBMCs. The source is a human donor in good health (CMV status not recorded). Some clones in this sample may be carry-over from other donors' samples. The chain combines TRBV7-2 with TRBJ2-5, with D perhaps TRBD2 (7 bases). The CDR3 reads CASSLGGAYPRETQYF. The CDR3, as DNA: TGTGCCAGCAGCTTGGGGGGGGCCTACCCAAGGGAGACCCAGTACTTC.